Listed here is a single TCR beta chain. Its antigen is currently unknown. The CDR3 is cut off 3 residues early in the read; its end comes from the germline J gene. The V gene's germline CDR1 is DFQATT and CDR2 SNEGSKA (reference sequence). The CDR3 length is 15 residues. The ends were cut back, 1 base at V and 0 bases at J, with 10 bases in the middle. The sample originates from a study of T cells in women clearing cervical HPV infection. Study-level points and caveats: CIN3+ cases had significantly higher TCR repertoire richness than controls, but evenness did not differ.

TCR beta CDR3 amplified by multiplex PCR from approximately 1,300 ng genomic DNA. Repertoires were generated with immunoSEQ multiplex PCR, while TCRdb's copy carries only in-frame clones and drops some. The sample has around 30,000 clones. The sequence was collected from a woman aged 18 to 75 with a cervical HPV16 infection that either progressed to CIN3+ or cleared (not recorded which). The sample consisted of blood buffy coat. V usage is TRBV20-1 and J usage is TRBJ2-1; weak D call: TRBD2 (6 bases). The CDR3 region is CSARVERVSYNEQFF. The DNA read from the CDR3 is TGCAGTGCTAGAGTTGAGCGGGTCTCCTACAATGAG.